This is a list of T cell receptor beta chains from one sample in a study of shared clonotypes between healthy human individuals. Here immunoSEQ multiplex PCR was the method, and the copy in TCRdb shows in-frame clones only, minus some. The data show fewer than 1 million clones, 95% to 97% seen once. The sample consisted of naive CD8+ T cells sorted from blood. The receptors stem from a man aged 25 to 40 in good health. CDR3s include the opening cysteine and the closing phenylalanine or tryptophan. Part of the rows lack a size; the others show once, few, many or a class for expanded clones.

cdr3_aa: CASRGTSGYDTQYF
clone_size: NA
v_call: TRBV2
j_call: TRBJ2-3

cdr3_aa: CASSSRDQETQYF
clone_size: NA
v_call: TRBV5-4
j_call: TRBJ2-5

cdr3_aa: CASSSWAGASLETQYF
clone_size: NA
v_call: TRBV7-9
j_call: TRBJ2-5

cdr3_aa: CASSQDFSGTGNQPQHF
clone_size: NA
v_call: TRBV4-3
j_call: TRBJ1-5

cdr3_aa: CASSFQGAIEAFF
clone_size: once
v_call: TRBV13
j_call: TRBJ1-1

cdr3_aa: CASSLGDLYEQYF
clone_size: NA
v_call: TRBV5-1
j_call: TRBJ2-7

cdr3_aa: CASSGPSRGLYNEQFF
clone_size: once
v_call: TRBV10-1
j_call: TRBJ2-1

cdr3_aa: CASVMGNTEAFF
clone_size: once
v_call: TRBV10-2
j_call: TRBJ1-1

cdr3_aa: CASSQGAVGPGHYNEKLFF
clone_size: NA
v_call: TRBV4-3
j_call: TRBJ1-4

cdr3_aa: CASSEGTGGPYEQYF
clone_size: NA
v_call: TRBV7-9
j_call: TRBJ2-7

cdr3_aa: CASRDGTTQAFF
clone_size: once
v_call: TRBV7-9
j_call: TRBJ1-1

cdr3_aa: CAWSVRYEQYF
clone_size: NA
v_call: TRBV30
j_call: TRBJ2-7

cdr3_aa: CASSSIGGGFDEQYF
clone_size: NA
v_call: TRBV27
j_call: TRBJ2-7

cdr3_aa: CASSLARGNEQFF
clone_size: NA
v_call: TRBV7-9
j_call: TRBJ2-1

cdr3_aa: CASSSIRGDNEQFF
clone_size: NA
v_call: TRBV11-2
j_call: TRBJ2-1

cdr3_aa: CSVVEGRNTGELFF
clone_size: NA
v_call: TRBV29-1
j_call: TRBJ2-2

cdr3_aa: CASSYSWEGSYEQYF
clone_size: NA
v_call: TRBV6-6
j_call: TRBJ2-7

cdr3_aa: CASTNYPGLETQYF
clone_size: NA
v_call: TRBV27
j_call: TRBJ2-5